This note documents a single T cell receptor (beta chain) sequence. As originally analysed: Amplifying reference gene primers gave estimates of nucleated cell counts. Data came from immunoSEQ multiplex PCR; TCRdb stores just in-frame clones and leaves some out. Clone size and V and J calls were adopted from that table, with D and trimming inferred from the DNA. Of roughly 570,000 clones listed, 85% to 90% are singletons. The data stem from a study of blood T cell repertoires in COVID-19. V lost 0 bases and J lost 2, with 12 bases in between. This CDR3 has 15 amino acids. Germline V lookup: CDR1 SGDLS, CDR2 YYNGEE.

The chain links TRBV9 to TRBJ2-7; unclear D gene. Sequencing was performed on peripheral blood. This sequence originates from a woman between 45 and 60 years old with COVID-19, enrolled during active disease. The CDR3: CASSVEPTGAYEQYF. In nucleotides, the CDR3 is TGTGCCAGCAGCGTAGAACCAACTGGAGCCTACGAGCAGTACTTC.